The 9 T cell receptor beta chains below were found in one sample sequenced in a study of T cell changes during pregnancy in multiple sclerosis (dated by TCRdb to the late 2010s). The library was prepared using the immunoSEQ multiplex PCR assay. TCRdb mirrors the immuneACCESS table, restricted to in-frame sequences. Some clones are absent from its copies; in checked studies, under half trace to an unresolved V gene, and the reason for the others is unknown. A total of about 56,000 clones appear in this sample, approximately 91% of them only once. The top ten clonotypes cover less than 0.6% of the sample. The material sequenced was CD4+ T cells from peripheral blood mononuclear cells, taken in the third trimester of pregnancy. All receptors come from a female donor with multiple sclerosis, enrolled in a pregnancy study.

This clone has just one count. V usage is TRBV5-4 and J usage is TRBJ2-6; 9 positions match TRBD2. The CDR3 sequence is 18 residues long. Germline CDR1 reads SGHNT; CDR2 reads YYREEE (reference sequence). J was trimmed by 0 bases and V by 4 bases; bases with no gene match: 8. CDR3 protein: CASSIASGGISGANVLTF. In DNA, the CDR3 is TGTGCCAGCAGCATAGCGAGCGGGGGGATCTCTGGGGCCAACGTCCTGACTTTC.

The chain uses TRBV5-4 and TRBJ1-6, with D tentatively TRBD1 (6 bases). Germline V gene sequence: CDR1 SGHNT, CDR2 YYREEE (reference sequence). The CDR3 runs 16 residues. V was pared by 4 bases and J by 5 bases, with 16 bases between. DNA for the CDR3: TGTGCCAGCAGCGGTCGGGGGGCCAGGGATAATTCACCCCTCCACTTT. It encodes CASSGRGARDNSPLHF.

The CDR3 DNA reads TGTGCCAGTAGTCTCCGACTAGCGGGTGGCACAGATACGCAGTATTTT. Translated, it gives CASSLRLAGGTDTQYF. The chain is built from TRBV19 and TRBJ2-3, with 10 bases identical to TRBD2. V dropped 5 bases and J dropped 1; count of bases not matched to a gene: 6. The CDR3 is made up of 16 amino acids. From germline, CDR1 is LNHDA and CDR2 SQIVND (reference sequence).

The rearrangement uses TRBV4-2 and TRBJ1-2; 7 bases line up with TRBD1. Germline V gene lookup returns CDR1 LGHNA and CDR2 YNFKEQ. The ends lost 4 bases at V and 13 bases at J; junction bases unmatched: 18. The CDR3 is 15 amino acids. In nucleotides, the CDR3 is TGTGCCAGCAGCCCCTCACGACAGGGATCCGGCCTCTTCACCTTC. It yields the protein CASSPSRQGSGLFTF.

There are a few counts of this clone. The chain joins TRBV18 to TRBJ2-1, with TRBD1 as a possible D gene (5 bases). Germline lookup yields CDR1 KGHSH and CDR2 LQKENI. The CDR3 loop spans 14 amino acids. The V end lost 6 bases, the J end lost 3 bases, and 12 bases lay between the germline ends. The CDR3, as DNA: TGTGCCAGCTCCGCCCCAGGGTACTACAATGAGCAGTTCTTC. This translates into CASSAPGYYNEQFF.

The chain uses TRBV21-1 and TRBJ2-5; the tabulated D call, TRBD2, remains unverified against the DNA. TRBV21-1 is reported as a pseudogene. This CDR3 is 16 amino acids long. The CDR3 nucleotides read TGTGCCAGCAGCAAAGAGAGCGAGGCTTTTATCGAGACCCAGTACTTC. Its translation is CASSKESEAFIETQYF.

This chain links TRBV5-1 with TRBJ1-2; 7 bases are shared with TRBD1. This CDR3 is 15 amino acids long. Looked up from germline, CDR1 is SGHRS and CDR2 is YFSETQ. V lost 4 bases and J lost 8; bases outside the gene matches: 14. CDR3 sequence reads: CASSALFGGGEGYTF. CDR3 nucleotide sequence: TGCGCCAGCAGCGCACTCTTCGGAGGGGGCGAAGGCTACACCTTC.

The V gene is TRBV7-8, the J gene TRBJ2-3; D gene uncertain. Trimming shortened V by 8 bases and J by 4 bases, and 16 bases separated the two germline ends. There are 14 residues in the CDR3. The V gene's germline CDR1 is SGHVS and CDR2 FQNEAQ. Written as DNA, the CDR3 is TGTGCCAGCGCTCGCCGTCGGCAGGCAGATACGCAGTATTTT. This codes for CASARRRQADTQYF.

The V and J genes are TRBV4-2 and TRBJ1-6; tentatively, D is TRBD1 (5 bases). The CDR3 runs to 14 residues. V shed 0 bases and J shed 7 bases, with 7 bases lying between them. Germline V CDR1 and CDR2: LGHNA, YNFKEQ. CDR3 in DNA: TGTGCCAGCAGCCAAGAAAGGGGCAATTCACCCCTCCACTTT. It encodes CASSQERGNSPLHF.